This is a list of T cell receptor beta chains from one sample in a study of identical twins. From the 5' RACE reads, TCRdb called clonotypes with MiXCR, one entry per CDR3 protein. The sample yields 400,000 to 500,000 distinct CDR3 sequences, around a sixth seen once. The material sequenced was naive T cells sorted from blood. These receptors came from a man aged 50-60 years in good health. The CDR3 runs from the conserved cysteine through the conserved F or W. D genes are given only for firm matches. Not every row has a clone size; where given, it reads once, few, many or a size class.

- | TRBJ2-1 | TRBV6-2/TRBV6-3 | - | CASSYVDHYNEQFF | TGTGCCAGCAGTTACGTGGATCATTACAATGAGCAGTTCTTC
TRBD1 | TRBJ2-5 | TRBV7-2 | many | CASSSYRGRGETQYF | TGTGCCAGCAGCTCCTACAGGGGGCGCGGAGAGACCCAGTACTTC
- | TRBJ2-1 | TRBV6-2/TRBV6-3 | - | CASSFDVGGGLYNEQFF | TGTGCCAGCAGTTTCGACGTTGGAGGGGGCCTTTACAATGAGCAGTTCTTC
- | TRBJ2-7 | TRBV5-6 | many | CASSSTVSEQYF | TGTGCCAGCAGTTCGACAGTTTCCGAGCAGTACTTC
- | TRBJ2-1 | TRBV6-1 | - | CASSLNFKSSYNEQFF | TGTGCCAGCAGTCTAAACTTTAAGAGCTCCTACAATGAGCAGTTCTTC
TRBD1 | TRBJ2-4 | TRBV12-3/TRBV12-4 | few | CASSLAVGGVAKNIQYF | TGTGCCAGCAGTTTAGCCGTAGGGGGCGTCGCCAAAAACATTCAGTACTTC
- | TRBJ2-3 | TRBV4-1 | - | CASSQTRLGDTQYF | TGCGCCAGCAGCCAAACCCGACTGGGTGATACGCAGTATTTT
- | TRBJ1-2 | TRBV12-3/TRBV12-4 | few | CASSPQANYGYTF | TGTGCCAGCAGCCCCCAGGCCAACTATGGCTACACCTTC
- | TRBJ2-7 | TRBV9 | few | CASSGYSSYEQYF | TGTGCCAGCAGTGGATATAGCTCCTACGAGCAGTACTTC
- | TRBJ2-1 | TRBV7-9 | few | CASSSGGGSRNEQFF | TGTGCCAGCAGCTCAGGGGGGGGGTCGAGGAATGAGCAGTTCTTC
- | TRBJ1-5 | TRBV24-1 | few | CATSDLPSGQGWGNQPQHF | TGTGCCACCAGTGATTTACCGTCGGGTCAAGGATGGGGCAATCAGCCCCAGCATTTT
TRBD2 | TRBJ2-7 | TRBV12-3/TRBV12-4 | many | CASSLSSGSYVYEQYF | TGTGCCAGCAGTTTATCCAGCGGGAGTTATGTCTACGAGCAGTACTTC
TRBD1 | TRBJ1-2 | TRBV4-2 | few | CASSQNPGQGIYGYTF | TGTGCCAGCAGCCAAAATCCGGGACAGGGGATCTATGGCTACACCTTC
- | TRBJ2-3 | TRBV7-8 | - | CASSLESRIRTDTQYF | TGTGCCAGCAGCTTAGAATCTCGAATACGCACAGATACGCAGTATTTT
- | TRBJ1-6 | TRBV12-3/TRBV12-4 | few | CASSSSYNSPLHF | TGTGCCAGCTCTAGCTCCTATAATTCACCCCTCCACTTT
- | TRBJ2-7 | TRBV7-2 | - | CASSLTRAPGDEQYF | TGTGCCAGCAGCTTAACGAGGGCTCCGGGGGACGAGCAGTACTTC